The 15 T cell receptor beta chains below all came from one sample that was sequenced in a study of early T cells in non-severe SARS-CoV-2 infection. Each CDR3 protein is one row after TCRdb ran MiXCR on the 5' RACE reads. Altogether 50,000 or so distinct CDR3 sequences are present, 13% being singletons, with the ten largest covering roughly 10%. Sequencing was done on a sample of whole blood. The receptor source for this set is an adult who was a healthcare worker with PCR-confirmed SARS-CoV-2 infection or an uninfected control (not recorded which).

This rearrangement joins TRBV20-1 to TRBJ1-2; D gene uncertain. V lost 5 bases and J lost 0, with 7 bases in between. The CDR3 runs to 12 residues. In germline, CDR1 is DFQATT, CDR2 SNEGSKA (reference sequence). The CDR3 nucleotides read TGCAGTGCTGGCACAGCTAACTATGGCTACACCTTC. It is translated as CSAGTANYGYTF.

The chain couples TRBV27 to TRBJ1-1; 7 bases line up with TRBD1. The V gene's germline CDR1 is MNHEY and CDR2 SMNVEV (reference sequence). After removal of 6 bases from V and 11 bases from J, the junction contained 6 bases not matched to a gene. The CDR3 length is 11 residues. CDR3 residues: CASRYRGRAFF. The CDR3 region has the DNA TGTGCCAGCAGGTACAGGGGTAGGGCTTTCTTT.

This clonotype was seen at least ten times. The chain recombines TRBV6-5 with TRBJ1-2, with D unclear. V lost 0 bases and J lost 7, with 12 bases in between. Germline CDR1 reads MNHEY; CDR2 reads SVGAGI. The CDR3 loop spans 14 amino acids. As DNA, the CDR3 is TGTGCCAGCAGTTACTCAGGAGTAGGCGGTGGCTACACCTTC. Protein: CASSYSGVGGGYTF.

The CDR3 nucleotides read TGCAGCGTAGTAAGAGGACTAGCGGACTACGAGCAGTACTTC. Encoded protein: CSVVRGLADYEQYF. V usage is TRBV29-1 and J usage is TRBJ2-7; 10 bases agree with TRBD2. The CDR3 has 14 residues. V was clipped by 6 bases and J by 3 bases; unmatched bases: 8. The germline V gene has CDR1 SQVTM and CDR2 ANQGSEA.

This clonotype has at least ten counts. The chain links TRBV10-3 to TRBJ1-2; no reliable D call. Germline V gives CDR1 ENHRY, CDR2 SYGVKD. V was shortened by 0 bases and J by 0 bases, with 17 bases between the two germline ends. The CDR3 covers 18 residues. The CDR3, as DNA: TGTGCCATCAGTGAGTCGAAGCACAACCGTGGCGCTAACTATGGCTACACCTTC. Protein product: CAISESKHNRGANYGYTF.

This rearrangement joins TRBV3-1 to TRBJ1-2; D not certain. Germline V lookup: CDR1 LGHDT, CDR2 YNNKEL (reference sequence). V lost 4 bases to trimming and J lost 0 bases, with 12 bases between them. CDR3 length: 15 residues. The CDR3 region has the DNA TGTGCCAGCAGCCTCGGACCCAGACCTAACTATGGCTACACCTTC. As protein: CASSLGPRPNYGYTF.

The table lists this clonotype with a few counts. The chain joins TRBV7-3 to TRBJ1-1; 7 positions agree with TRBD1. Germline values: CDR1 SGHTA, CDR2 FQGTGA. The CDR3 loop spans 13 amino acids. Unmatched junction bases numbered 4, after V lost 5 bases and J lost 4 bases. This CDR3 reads CASSVTGSTEAFF. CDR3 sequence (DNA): TGTGCCAGCAGCGTGACAGGGAGCACTGAAGCTTTCTTT.

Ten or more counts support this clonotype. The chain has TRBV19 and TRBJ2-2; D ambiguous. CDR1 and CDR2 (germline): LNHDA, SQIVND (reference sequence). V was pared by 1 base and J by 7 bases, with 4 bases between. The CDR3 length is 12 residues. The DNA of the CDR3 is TGTGCCAGTAGTATAGGGCGCGGGGAGCTGTTTTTT. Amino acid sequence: CASSIGRGELFF.

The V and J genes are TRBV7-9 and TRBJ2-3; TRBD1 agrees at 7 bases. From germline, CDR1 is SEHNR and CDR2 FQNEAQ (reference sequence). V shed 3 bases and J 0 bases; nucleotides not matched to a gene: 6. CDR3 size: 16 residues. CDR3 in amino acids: CASSFAGTASTDTQYF. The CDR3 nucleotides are TGTGCCAGCAGCTTCGCCGGGACAGCTAGCACAGATACGCAGTATTTT.

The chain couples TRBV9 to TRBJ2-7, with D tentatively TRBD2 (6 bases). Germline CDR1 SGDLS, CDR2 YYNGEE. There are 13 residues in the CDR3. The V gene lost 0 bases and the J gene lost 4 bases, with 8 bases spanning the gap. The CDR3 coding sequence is TGTGCCAGCAGCGTAGCGGAGGGGTACGAGCAGTACTTC. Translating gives CASSVAEGYEQYF.

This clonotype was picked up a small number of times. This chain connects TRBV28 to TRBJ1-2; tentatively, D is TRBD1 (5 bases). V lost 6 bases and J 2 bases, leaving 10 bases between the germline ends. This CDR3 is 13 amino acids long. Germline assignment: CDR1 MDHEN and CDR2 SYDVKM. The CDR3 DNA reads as TGTGCCAGCAGAGCCCGGGACAACTATGGCTACACCTTC. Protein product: CASRARDNYGYTF.

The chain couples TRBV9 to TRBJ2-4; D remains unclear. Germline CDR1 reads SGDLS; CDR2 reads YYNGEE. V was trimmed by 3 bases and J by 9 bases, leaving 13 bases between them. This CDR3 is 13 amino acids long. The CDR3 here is CASSGTAVGIQYF. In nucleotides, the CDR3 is TGTGCCAGCAGCGGGACGGCGGTCGGCATTCAGTACTTC.

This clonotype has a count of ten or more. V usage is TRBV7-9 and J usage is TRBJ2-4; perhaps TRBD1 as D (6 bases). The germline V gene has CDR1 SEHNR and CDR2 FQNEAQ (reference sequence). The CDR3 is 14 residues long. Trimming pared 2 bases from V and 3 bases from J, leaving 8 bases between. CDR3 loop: CASSLRDIKNIQYF. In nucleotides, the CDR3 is TGTGCCAGCAGCTTAAGGGACATCAAAAACATTCAGTACTTC.

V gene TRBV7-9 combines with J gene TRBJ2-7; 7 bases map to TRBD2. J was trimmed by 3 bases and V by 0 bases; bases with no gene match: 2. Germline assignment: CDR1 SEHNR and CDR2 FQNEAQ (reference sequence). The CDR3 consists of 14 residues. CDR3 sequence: CASSLAGGDYEQYF. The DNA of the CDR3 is TGTGCCAGCAGCTTAGCGGGGGGGGACTACGAGCAGTACTTC.

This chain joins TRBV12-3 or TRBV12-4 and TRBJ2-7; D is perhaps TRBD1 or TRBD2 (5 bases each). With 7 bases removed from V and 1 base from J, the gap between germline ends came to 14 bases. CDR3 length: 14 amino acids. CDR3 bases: TGTGCCAGCACCGAACGGGGCTATTCCTACGAGCAGTACTTC. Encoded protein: CASTERGYSYEQYF.